This TCR beta chain came from a study of CD8+CD57+ T cells in acquired aplastic anemia. For CDR3 and TCR beta VDJ profiling, genomic DNA was the template used. TCRdb fed the reads into MiXCR, producing one record per CDR3 protein. The data contain about 200,000 distinct CDR3 sequences, about half of them singletons. Patients chosen for sequencing had shown CD8+CD57+ cell expansion by flow cytometry. With no exception, the patients had severe acquired aplastic anemia. There was no therapy given to any patient before the blood sampling took place. This clonotype has just one count. Sample: sorted CD4+, CD8+, or CD8+CD57+ T cells (not recorded which) from PBMCs. The receptor's source is a human donor with aplastic anemia.

Here the CDR3 DNA reads TGTGCCAGCACTATGGGACGTAGGATCTCTGACAATGAGCAGTTCTTC. Amino acids: CASTMGRRISDNEQFF. This chain connects TRBV6-5 to TRBJ2-1; D assignment may be TRBD1 or TRBD2 (5 bases each). CDR1 and CDR2 (germline): MNHEY, SVGAGI. V was clipped by 7 bases and J by 5 bases, with 21 bases between them. CDR3 size: 16 residues.